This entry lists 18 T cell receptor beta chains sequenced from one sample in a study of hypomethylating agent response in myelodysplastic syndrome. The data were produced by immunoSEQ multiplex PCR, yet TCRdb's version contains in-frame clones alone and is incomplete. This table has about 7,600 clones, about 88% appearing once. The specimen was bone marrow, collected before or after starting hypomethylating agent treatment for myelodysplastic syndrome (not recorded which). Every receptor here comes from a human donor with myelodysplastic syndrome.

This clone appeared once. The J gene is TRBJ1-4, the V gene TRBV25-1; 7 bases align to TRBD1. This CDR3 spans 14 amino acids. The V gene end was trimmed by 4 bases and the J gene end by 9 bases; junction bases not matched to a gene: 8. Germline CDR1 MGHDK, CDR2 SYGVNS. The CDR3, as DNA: TGTGCCAGCAGTGTGGAGTGGGGACAGCAAAAACTGTTTTTT. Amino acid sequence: CASSVEWGQQKLFF. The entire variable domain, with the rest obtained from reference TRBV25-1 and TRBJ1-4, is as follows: EADIYQTPRYLVIGTGKKITLECSQTMGHDKMYWYQQDPGMELHLIHYSYGVNSTEKGDLSSESTVSRIRTEHFPLTLESARPSHTSQYLCASSVEWGQQKLFFGSGTQLSVL.

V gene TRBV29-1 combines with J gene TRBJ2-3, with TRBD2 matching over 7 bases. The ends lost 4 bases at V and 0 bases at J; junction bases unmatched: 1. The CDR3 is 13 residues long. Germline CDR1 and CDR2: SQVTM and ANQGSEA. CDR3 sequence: CSVGGGSTDTQYF. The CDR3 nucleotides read TGCAGCGTTGGGGGGGGGAGCACAGATACGCAGTATTTT.

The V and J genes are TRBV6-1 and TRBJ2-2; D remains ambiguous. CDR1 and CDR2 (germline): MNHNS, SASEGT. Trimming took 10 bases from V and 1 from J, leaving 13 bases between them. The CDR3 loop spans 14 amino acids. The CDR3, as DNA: TGTGCCACCCTGTCTGGCGGGAACACCGGGGAGCTGTTTTTT. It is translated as CATLSGGNTGELFF.

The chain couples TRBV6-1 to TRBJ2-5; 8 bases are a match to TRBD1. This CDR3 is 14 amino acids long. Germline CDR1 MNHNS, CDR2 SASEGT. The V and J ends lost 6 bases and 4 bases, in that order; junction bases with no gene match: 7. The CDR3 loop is CASRYDRGRETQYF. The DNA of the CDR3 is TGTGCCAGCAGATACGACAGGGGTCGAGAGACCCAGTACTTC.

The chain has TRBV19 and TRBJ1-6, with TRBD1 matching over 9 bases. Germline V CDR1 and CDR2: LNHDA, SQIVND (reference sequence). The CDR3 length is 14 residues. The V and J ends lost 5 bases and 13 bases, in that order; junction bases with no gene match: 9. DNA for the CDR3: TGTGCCAGTAGTTCGGGACAGGGAAGGTCGCCCCTCCACTTT. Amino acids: CASSSGQGRSPLHF. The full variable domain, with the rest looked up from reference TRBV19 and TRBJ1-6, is DGGITQSPKYLFRKEGQNVTLSCEQNLNHDAMYWYRQDPGQGLRLIYYSQIVNDFQKGDIAEGYSVSREKKESFPLTVTSAQKNPTAFYLCASSSGQGRSPLHFGNGTRLTVT.

CDR3 residues: CASSFSGGSSTDTQYF. The CDR3 nucleotides read TGTGCCAGCAGTTTTAGCGGGGGGTCTAGCACAGATACGCAGTATTTT. This chain uses TRBV6-6 with TRBJ2-3; TRBD2 matches at 10 bases. The CDR3 loop spans 16 amino acids. After removal of 4 bases from V and 0 bases from J, the junction contained 4 bases not matched to a gene. Germline loops: CDR1 MNHNY, CDR2 SVGAGI (reference sequence).

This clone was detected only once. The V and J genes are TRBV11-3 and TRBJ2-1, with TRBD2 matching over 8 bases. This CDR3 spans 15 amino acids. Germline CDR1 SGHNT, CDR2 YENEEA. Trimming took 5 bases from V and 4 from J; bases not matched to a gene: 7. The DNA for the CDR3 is TGTGCCAGCAGCCTCAGCGGGGGTGGATACAATGAGCAGTTCTTC. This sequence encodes CASSLSGGGYNEQFF.

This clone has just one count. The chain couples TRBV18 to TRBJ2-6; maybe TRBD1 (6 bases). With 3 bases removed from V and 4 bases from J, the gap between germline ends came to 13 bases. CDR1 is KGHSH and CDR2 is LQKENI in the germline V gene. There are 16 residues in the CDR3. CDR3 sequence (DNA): TGTGCCAGCTCACCCACCTCAGGGGTAGGGGCCAACGTCCTGACTTTC. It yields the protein CASSPTSGVGANVLTF.

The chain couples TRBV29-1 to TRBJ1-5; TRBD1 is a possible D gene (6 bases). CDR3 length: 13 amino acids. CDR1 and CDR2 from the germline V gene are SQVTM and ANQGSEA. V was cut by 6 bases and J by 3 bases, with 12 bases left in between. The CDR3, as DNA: TGCAGCGTAGTACAGGGCCCCAATCAGCCCCAGCATTTT. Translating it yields CSVVQGPNQPQHF.

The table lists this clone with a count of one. The CDR3 region has the DNA TGTGCCAGTAGGTCCGGACAGAGCGCCCTTGGCTACACCTTC. This sequence encodes CASRSGQSALGYTF. V gene TRBV19 combines with J gene TRBJ1-2; a possible D gene is TRBD1 (6 bases). Germline values: CDR1 LNHDA, CDR2 SQIVND (reference sequence). The CDR3 covers 14 residues. The germline V and J ends were trimmed by 6 bases and 7 bases, with 18 bases remaining between them.

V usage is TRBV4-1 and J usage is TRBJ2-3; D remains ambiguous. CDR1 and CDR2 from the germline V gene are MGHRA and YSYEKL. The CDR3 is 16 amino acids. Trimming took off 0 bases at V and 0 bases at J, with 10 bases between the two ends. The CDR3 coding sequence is TGCGCCAGCAGCCAAGACCCGGGTTCTAGCACAGATACGCAGTATTTT. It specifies CASSQDPGSSTDTQYF.

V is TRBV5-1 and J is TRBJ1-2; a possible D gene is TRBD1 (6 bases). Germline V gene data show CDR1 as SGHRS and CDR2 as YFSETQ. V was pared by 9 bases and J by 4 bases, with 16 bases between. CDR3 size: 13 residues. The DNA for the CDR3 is TGCGCCACAGAGGGGGACGGAGGCTATGGCTACACCTTC. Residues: CATEGDGGYGYTF.

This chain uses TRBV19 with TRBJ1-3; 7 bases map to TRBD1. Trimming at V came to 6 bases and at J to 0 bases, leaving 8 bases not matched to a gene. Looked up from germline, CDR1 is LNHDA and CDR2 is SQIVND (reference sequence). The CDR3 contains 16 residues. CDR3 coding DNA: TGTGCCAGTAGCCCGATCCGGGACAGCTCTGGAAACACCATATATTTT. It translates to CASSPIRDSSGNTIYF.

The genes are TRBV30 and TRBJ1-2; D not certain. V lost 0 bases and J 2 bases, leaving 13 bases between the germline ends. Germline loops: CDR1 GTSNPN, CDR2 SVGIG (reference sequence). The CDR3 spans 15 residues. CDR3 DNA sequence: TGTGCCTGGAGTGTTGTGGCCTTGGCAAACTATGGCTACACCTTC. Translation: CAWSVVALANYGYTF. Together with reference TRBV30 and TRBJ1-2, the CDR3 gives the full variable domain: SQTIHQWPATLVQPVGSPLSLECTVEGTSNPNLYWYRQAAGRGLQLLFYSVGIGQISSEVPQNLSASRPQDRQFILSSKKLLLSDSGFYLCAWSVVALANYGYTFGSGTRLTVV.

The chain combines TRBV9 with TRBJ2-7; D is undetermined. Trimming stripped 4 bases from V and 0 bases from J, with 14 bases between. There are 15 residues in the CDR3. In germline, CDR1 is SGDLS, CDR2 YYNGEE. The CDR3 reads CASSPRLQSSYEQYF. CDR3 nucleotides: TGTGCCAGCAGCCCTCGCTTACAAAGCTCCTACGAGCAGTACTTC.

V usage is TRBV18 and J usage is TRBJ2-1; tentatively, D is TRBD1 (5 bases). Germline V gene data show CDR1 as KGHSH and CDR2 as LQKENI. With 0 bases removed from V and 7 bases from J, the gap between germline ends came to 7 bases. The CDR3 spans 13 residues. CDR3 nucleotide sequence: TGTGCCAGCTCACCACCGACAGTTAATGAGCAGTTCTTC. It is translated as CASSPPTVNEQFF.

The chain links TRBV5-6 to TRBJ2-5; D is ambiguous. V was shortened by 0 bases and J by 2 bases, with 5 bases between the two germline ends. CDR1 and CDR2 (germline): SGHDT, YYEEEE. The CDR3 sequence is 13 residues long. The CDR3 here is CASSLDGQETQYF. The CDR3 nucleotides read TGTGCCAGCAGCTTGGACGGGCAAGAGACCCAGTACTTC.

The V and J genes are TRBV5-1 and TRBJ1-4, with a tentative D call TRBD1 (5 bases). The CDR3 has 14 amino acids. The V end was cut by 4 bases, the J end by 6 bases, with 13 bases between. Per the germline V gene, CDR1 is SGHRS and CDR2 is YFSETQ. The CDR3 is CASSPGWEDEKLFF. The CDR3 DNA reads TGCGCCAGCAGCCCAGGGTGGGAGGATGAAAAACTGTTTTTT.